These 31 T cell receptor beta chains were sequenced from one sample in a study of CD8+ T cells in alopecia areata. Extracted RNA was reverse transcribed, and the resulting cDNA served as sequencing template. Using immunoSEQ multiplex PCR, the repertoire was profiled, and TCRdb retains in-frame clones only, with some absent. This table holds fewer than 250,000 clones, roughly 57% found once. The sequencing here drew on CD4+ T cells sorted from blood, taken at week 0. Receptors were obtained from a human donor with alopecia areata.

The chain employs TRBV27 and TRBJ1-5; 9 nucleotides line up with TRBD1. With V trimmed by 6 bases and J by 3 bases, 6 bases remained unmatched. CDR3 length: 15 residues. Germline assignment: CDR1 MNHEY and CDR2 SMNVEV (reference sequence). The DNA of the CDR3 is TGTGCCAGCAGCCGAGGGGACAGGGTCAATCAGCCCCAGCATTTT. Protein product: CASSRGDRVNQPQHF.

This chain links TRBV30 with TRBJ1-6; 11 bases map to TRBD1. V was clipped by 7 bases and J by 8 bases; unmatched bases: 13. The germline V gene encodes CDR1 GTSNPN and CDR2 SVGIG (reference sequence). CDR3 length: 16 amino acids. The CDR3 here is CASRTGGLLSDSPLHF. CDR3 sequence (DNA): TGTGCCTCGAGGACAGGGGGCCTTCTATCCGATTCACCCCTCCACTTT. Filled out from reference TRBV30 and TRBJ1-6, the complete variable domain reads SQTIHQWPATLVQPVGSPLSLECTVEGTSNPNLYWYRQAAGRGLQLLFYSVGIGQISSEVPQNLSASRPQDRQFILSSKKLLLSDSGFYLCASRTGGLLSDSPLHFGNGTRLTVT.

V usage is TRBV15 and J usage is TRBJ2-1; 14 positions agree with TRBD2. The CDR3 runs to 17 residues. V trimming: 9 bases; J trimming: 4 bases; junction bases outside the gene matches: 11. CDR1 LNHNV and CDR2 YYDKDF come from the germline V gene (reference sequence). CDR3 region: CATKPGGLAGVYNEQFF. Written as DNA, the CDR3 is TGTGCCACTAAACCAGGGGGACTAGCGGGAGTTTACAATGAGCAGTTCTTC. Full variable domain (outside the CDR3, taken from reference TRBV15 and TRBJ2-1): DAMVIQNPRYQVTQFGKPVTLSCSQTLNHNVMYWYQQKSSQAPKLLFHYYDKDFNNEADTPDNFQSRRPNTSFCFLDIRSPGLGDTAMYLCATKPGGLAGVYNEQFFGPGTRLTVL.

The V call is TRBV6-5, the J call TRBJ2-6; TRBD2 is a possible D gene (5 bases). V lost 8 bases and J 1 base, leaving 9 bases between the germline ends. This CDR3 is built from 14 residues. Germline loops: CDR1 MNHEY, CDR2 SVGAGI. This CDR3 is CASSTGSGANVLTF. The DNA for the CDR3 is TGTGCCAGCTCCACGGGGTCTGGGGCCAACGTCCTGACTTTC.

The V gene is TRBV7-3, the J gene TRBJ2-3; weak D call: TRBD1 (5 bases). The V and J ends lost 1 base and 4 bases respectively, with 12 bases between them. This CDR3 comprises 15 residues. The germline CDR1 and CDR2 sequences are SGHTA and FQGTGA. The CDR3 spells CASSLISRAPDTQYF. DNA for the CDR3: TGTGCCAGCAGCTTAATCTCCAGGGCCCCAGATACGCAGTATTTT.

In nucleotides, the CDR3 is TGTGCCGGCCGGGGACAGGTTGCGGACACCGGGGAGCTGTTTTTT. Translating gives CAGRGQVADTGELFF. The V and J genes are TRBV7-8 and TRBJ2-2, with 8 bases that match TRBD1. Germline V CDR1 and CDR2: SGHVS, FQNEAQ. Trimming at V came to 11 bases and at J to 3 bases, leaving 11 bases not matched to a gene. This CDR3 spans 15 amino acids.

V usage is TRBV5-1 and J usage is TRBJ1-2; 8 bases are a match to TRBD1. Germline V gene data show CDR1 as SGHRS and CDR2 as YFSETQ. V was clipped by 4 bases and J by 2 bases; unmatched bases: 4. The CDR3 has 14 amino acids. The CDR3 region has the DNA TGCGCCAGCAGCCTGGACAGGGACAACTATGGCTACACCTTC. As protein: CASSLDRDNYGYTF. Full variable domain (rest looked up from reference TRBV5-1 and TRBJ1-2): KAGVTQTPRYLIKTRGQQVTLSCSPISGHRSVSWYQQTPGQGLQFLFEYFSETQRNKGNFPGRFSGRQFSNSRSEMNVSTLELGDSALYLCASSLDRDNYGYTFGSGTRLTVV.

This clone was observed a handful of times. The V gene is TRBV5-4, the J gene TRBJ2-1; TRBD1 or TRBD2 may be the D gene (6 bases each). This CDR3 is built from 17 residues. Trimming took 0 bases from V and 5 from J, leaving 18 bases between them. Germline CDR1 is SGHNT and CDR2 is YYREEE (reference sequence). CDR3 bases: TGTGCCAGCAGCTTGGTAGGGGGAGGTTATTACGACAATGAGCAGTTCTTC. Its translation: CASSLVGGGYYDNEQFF.

The genes are TRBV11-2 and TRBJ2-3, with 13 bases matching TRBD2. The CDR3 loop spans 16 amino acids. The ends lost 5 bases at V and 8 bases at J; junction bases unmatched: 10. Germline CDR1 is SGHAT and CDR2 is FQNNGV. This CDR3 is CASSPPGLAGRGTQYF. The CDR3 bases are TGTGCCAGCAGCCCCCCGGGACTAGCGGGGAGGGGTACGCAGTATTTT.

V and J are TRBV29-1 and TRBJ1-1; tentatively, D is TRBD1 (5 bases). Germline assignment: CDR1 SQVTM and CDR2 ANQGSEA. V dropped 5 bases and J dropped 5 bases, with 15 bases sitting between them. This CDR3 is 13 amino acids long. The CDR3 DNA is TGCAGCGTTCGGGGGGTTTTACTGACTGAAGCTTTCTTT. It specifies CSVRGVLLTEAFF.

The chain carries TRBV7-8 and TRBJ2-4; 11 bases align to TRBD1. With V trimmed by 5 bases and J by 6 bases, 9 bases remained unmatched. In germline, CDR1 is SGHVS, CDR2 FQNEAQ. CDR3 length: 16 amino acids. The CDR3 loop reads CASSLGTGGSINIQYF. For the CDR3, the DNA is TGTGCCAGCAGCCTCGGGACAGGGGGATCCATAAACATTCAGTACTTC.

The chain joins TRBV7-9 to TRBJ1-2; 9 nucleotides line up with TRBD1. Germline loops: CDR1 SEHNR, CDR2 FQNEAQ (reference sequence). There are 13 residues in the CDR3. V shed 6 bases and J 10 bases; nucleotides not matched to a gene: 9. In DNA, the CDR3 is TGTGCCAGCAGTCTGGGACAGGGAAACTTCTACACCTTC. Translation gives CASSLGQGNFYTF.

This clone showed up just a few times. The genes are TRBV6-5 and TRBJ2-3, with 7 bases identical to TRBD2. Germline V gives CDR1 MNHEY, CDR2 SVGAGI. The CDR3 sequence is 14 residues long. With V trimmed by 2 bases and J by 5 bases, 4 bases remained unmatched. CDR3 bases: TGTGCCAGCAGTTACGGGACTAAGAAAGATACGCAGTATTTT. Protein product: CASSYGTKKDTQYF.

The rearrangement links TRBV6-5 to TRBJ1-1; 7 positions agree with TRBD1. The CDR3 is 15 amino acids. Germline lookup yields CDR1 MNHEY and CDR2 SVGAGI. V dropped 0 bases and J dropped 3; count of bases not matched to a gene: 4. CDR3: CASSYSRQGHTEAFF. The CDR3, as DNA: TGTGCCAGCAGTTACTCAAGACAGGGCCACACTGAAGCTTTCTTT.

The chain combines TRBV28 with TRBJ2-6; D call uncertain. Germline-derived CDR1 and CDR2 are MDHEN and SYDVKM. This CDR3 has 17 residues. The germline V and J ends were trimmed by 8 bases and 2 bases, with 19 bases remaining between them. CDR3 sequence: CASLPSGLRTGANVLTF. The DNA for the CDR3 is TGTGCCAGCCTGCCTTCTGGCTTAAGGACTGGGGCCAACGTCCTGACTTTC. Full variable domain (rest looked up from reference TRBV28 and TRBJ2-6): DVKVTQSSRYLVKRTGEKVFLECVQDMDHENMFWYRQDPGLGLRLIYFSYDVKMKEKGDIPEGYSVSREKKERFSLILESASTNQTSMYLCASLPSGLRTGANVLTFGAGSRLTVL.

The rearrangement links TRBV30 to TRBJ2-3; TRBD2 aligns across 13 bases. The CDR3 length is 14 residues. Losses at the gene ends were 8 bases for V and 4 bases for J; bases not matched to a gene: 6. Looked up from germline, CDR1 is GTSNPN and CDR2 is SVGIG (reference sequence). The CDR3 region has the DNA TGTGCCGGCCGACTAGCGGGAGGTCCAGATACGCAGTATTTT. It is translated as CAGRLAGGPDTQYF.

This clone has only a few counts. This sequence joins TRBV10-3 and TRBJ2-7; either TRBD1 or TRBD2 may supply D (6 bases each). Germline CDR1 reads ENHRY; CDR2 reads SYGVKD. The CDR3 has 15 residues. Trimming removed 0 bases from V and 4 bases from J, with 13 bases in between. The CDR3 nucleotides are TGTGCCATCAGTGAGTCGAGGGGGGTGTCGTACGAGCAGTACTTC. Translating gives CAISESRGVSYEQYF.

With respect to this clone: Different DNA sequences within this sample yield the same CDR3. J is TRBJ2-2 and V is TRBV11-2; no clear D gene. There are 12 residues in the CDR3. Germline V gene sequence: CDR1 SGHAT, CDR2 FQNNGV. The V end was cut by 1 base, the J end by 5 bases, with 2 bases between. CDR3 coding DNA: TGTGCCAGCAGCTTAGCTACCGGGGAGCTGTTTTTT. Translation gives CASSLATGELFF.

The chain combines TRBV30 with TRBJ1-2; TRBD1 agrees at 9 bases. CDR1 is GTSNPN and CDR2 is SVGIG in the germline V gene (reference sequence). The CDR3 extends over 12 amino acids. Trimming removed 7 bases from V and 6 bases from J; junction bases left unmatched: 6. This CDR3 reads CAFSGTGNGYTF. The CDR3 DNA reads as TGTGCCTTCTCCGGGACAGGGAATGGCTACACCTTC.

The chain uses TRBV2 and TRBJ2-1; TRBD1 agrees at 11 bases. The CDR3 is made up of 14 amino acids. V lost 6 bases to trimming and J lost 7 bases; unmatched junction nucleotides: 5. Germline-derived CDR1 and CDR2 are SNHLY and FYNNEI. The CDR3 bases are TGTGCCAGCAGAGGACAGGGGGCCCTAAATGAGCAGTTCTTC. Translation: CASRGQGALNEQFF.

J is TRBJ2-1 and V is TRBV7-2; 12 bases are a match to TRBD2. J lost 8 bases, V lost 5 bases, and 7 bases had no gene match. The CDR3 runs 15 residues. Germline CDR1 and CDR2: SGHTA and FQGNSA. CDR3 in amino acids: CASSLGLAGWDEQFF. As DNA, the CDR3 is TGTGCCAGCAGCCTAGGACTAGCGGGATGGGATGAGCAGTTCTTC.

The gene calls are TRBV9 and TRBJ1-1; D is unresolved. CDR3 length equals 15 residues. Germline values: CDR1 SGDLS, CDR2 YYNGEE. V lost 0 bases and J 0 bases, leaving 9 bases between the germline ends. This CDR3 is CASSVGSSLNTEAFF. CDR3 DNA: TGTGCCAGCAGCGTAGGCTCCAGTTTGAACACTGAAGCTTTCTTT. The whole variable domain, filled in from reference TRBV9 and TRBJ1-1, reads DSGVTQTPKHLITATGQRVTLRCSPRSGDLSVYWYQQSLDQGLQFLIQYYNGEERAKGNILERFSAQQFPDLHSELNLSSLELGDSALYFCASSVGSSLNTEAFFGQGTRLTVV.

This clone was seen a handful of times. This chain uses TRBV7-6 with TRBJ2-7, with a weak D call TRBD1 (6 bases). Between the trimmed V and J ends, which lost 0 bases and 5 bases, there was a span of 11 bases. There are 14 residues in the CDR3. Looked up from germline, CDR1 is SGHVS and CDR2 is FNYEAQ. The CDR3 DNA sequence: TGTGCCAGCAGCTTAGCCACAGGGTTCCACGAGCAGTACTTC. This translates into CASSLATGFHEQYF.

The V and J genes are TRBV30 and TRBJ1-4; weak D call: TRBD1 (5 bases). The ends were cut back, 6 bases at V and 6 bases at J, with 20 bases in the middle. The length of the CDR3 is 15 residues. Looked up from germline, CDR1 is GTSNPN and CDR2 is SVGIG (reference sequence). CDR3: CACQPSGRWDEKLFF. Written as DNA, the CDR3 is TGTGCCTGCCAGCCCTCAGGGAGATGGGATGAAAAACTGTTTTTT.

V and J are TRBV5-1 and TRBJ2-3; 7 bases are a match to TRBD2. The CDR3 sequence is 16 residues long. Germline V gene data show CDR1 as SGHRS and CDR2 as YFSETQ. Unmatched junction bases numbered 8, after V lost 4 bases and J lost 0 bases. The CDR3 DNA reads TGCGCCAGCAGCACCGGGACTACCACTAGCACAGATACGCAGTATTTT. Translated: CASSTGTTTSTDTQYF.

The chain combines TRBV7-8 with TRBJ2-2, with 8 bases lining up with TRBD1. Trimming at V came to 0 bases and at J to 0 bases, leaving 0 bases not matched to a gene. CDR1 SGHVS and CDR2 FQNEAQ come from the germline V gene. The length of the CDR3 is 16 residues. As DNA, the CDR3 is TGTGCCAGCAGCTTAGCGACAGGGGCGAACACCGGGGAGCTGTTTTTT. Translating it yields CASSLATGANTGELFF.

The chain links TRBV9 to TRBJ1-2; D uncertain. Per the germline V gene, CDR1 is SGDLS and CDR2 is YYNGEE. The CDR3 runs 15 residues. Trimming removed 3 bases from V and 6 bases from J, with 18 bases in between. The CDR3 protein is CASSDISTENHGYTF. CDR3 DNA sequence: TGTGCCAGCAGCGACATCTCCACAGAGAACCATGGCTACACCTTC.

The chain employs TRBV29-1 and TRBJ1-1; 9 nucleotides match TRBD1. The ends lost 5 bases at V and 4 bases at J; junction bases unmatched: 8. This CDR3 contains 14 residues. CDR1 is SQVTM and CDR2 is ANQGSEA in the germline V gene. The CDR3 here is CSVTGTGLGTEAFF. CDR3 bases: TGCAGCGTTACTGGGACAGGGCTCGGCACTGAAGCTTTCTTT.

This clone was picked up a small number of times. The rearrangement uses TRBV6-6 and TRBJ2-5, with 10 nucleotides matching TRBD1. Germline V gives CDR1 MNHNY, CDR2 SVGAGI (reference sequence). This CDR3 has 13 amino acids. V lost 6 bases to trimming and J lost 6 bases; unmatched junction nucleotides: 4. The CDR3 sequence: CASRRQGAKTQYF. Written as DNA, the CDR3 is TGTGCCAGCAGAAGACAGGGGGCGAAGACCCAGTACTTC.

This clone has only a few counts. The gene calls are TRBV6-6 and TRBJ2-7; D remains unclear. The ends were cut back, 8 bases at V and 2 bases at J, with 19 bases in the middle. This CDR3 region has 15 residues. Germline V gene lookup returns CDR1 MNHNY and CDR2 SVGAGI (reference sequence). For the CDR3, the DNA is TGTGCCAGCCACGCTAGGGCGGATCCTACCTACGAGCAGTACTTC. Translated, it gives CASHARADPTYEQYF.

The chain links TRBV5-1 to TRBJ2-3, with D tentatively TRBD2 (6 bases). This CDR3 has 16 amino acids. CDR1 and CDR2 from the germline V gene are SGHRS and YFSETQ. V gave up 0 bases and J gave up 7 bases, with 18 bases separating them. CDR3 loop: CASSLASPAGTYTQYF. For the CDR3, the DNA is TGCGCCAGCAGCTTGGCGTCTCCCGCCGGGACTTATACGCAGTATTTT.